This TCR beta chain derives from a study of identical twins. Notes on the study in general: The analysis was cross-sectional rather than longitudinal within donors. The models gave estimates that fell short of the out-of-frame TCR alpha sharing seen in monozygotic twins.

Germline V gives CDR1 MGHRA, CDR2 YSYEKL. The CDR3 is 13 amino acids. Trimming removed 3 bases from V and 8 bases from J; junction bases left unmatched: 2. After template switching added a universal primer site, the resulting cDNA carried unique molecular identifiers. TCRdb used MiXCR to reprocess the 5' RACE reads, holding one entry per CDR3 protein. The data contain some 900,000 distinct CDR3 sequences, approximately 13% of them singletons. This clonotype was detected many times. As yet, its antigen is unknown. The sample was also reused in another study, on yellow fever vaccine responses in identical twins.

The TCR was taken from a woman under 30 in good health. The chain has TRBV4-1 and TRBJ1-2; 11 nucleotides line up with TRBD1. Sequenced material: PBMCs. CDR3 bases: TGCGCCAGCAGCCAGGGACAGGGGGAGGGCTACACCTTC. It is translated as CASSQGQGEGYTF.